The sample holds one count of the clone carrying this TCR beta chain. This entry belongs to a study of CD8 T cells in Susac syndrome. CDR3 length: 16 amino acids. In germline, CDR1 is LNHNV, CDR2 YYDKDF (reference sequence). V was pared by 4 bases and J by 2 bases, with 9 bases of the junction left unmatched. Reverse transcription of about 0.5 to 1 ug RNA used random hexamers. TCRdb ran MiXCR on the immunoSEQ multiplex PCR reads and lists one entry per CDR3 protein. The sample has some 300,000 distinct CDR3 sequences; 70% to 90% are singletons. Sequencing of TCR beta drew on CD8+ and CD4+ T cells from blood.

The source material was CD8+ T cells from PBMCs. The rearrangement links TRBV15 to TRBJ2-7; TRBD1 agrees at 9 bases. The TCR was taken from a human donor with multiple sclerosis. The CDR3 DNA reads TGTGCCACCAGCACAAACCGGGACAGGGCCACCTACGAGCAGTACTTC. This sequence encodes CATSTNRDRATYEQYF.